The 18 T cell receptor beta chains below were found in one sample sequenced in a study of CD8 T cells in ankylosing spondylitis. Each CDR3 protein gets one entry after TCRdb re-called the 5' RACE reads with MiXCR. Altogether fewer than 200,000 distinct CDR3 sequences are present, around 9.6% being singletons, with the ten largest covering about 14%. Sequencing was done on a sample of blood, either unsorted or a sorted T cell fraction (not recorded which). The receptors here all came from a female donor with ankylosing spondylitis or in good health (not recorded which).

This clonotype has a handful of counts. This chain joins TRBV5-1 and TRBJ2-1; TRBD2 matches 16 bases. The J segment lost 7 bases and the V segment lost 3 bases, leaving 7 bases of the junction unmatched. In germline, CDR1 is SGHRS, CDR2 YFSETQ. This CDR3 region has 17 residues. The CDR3 sequence is CASSWGLAGGPANEQFF. In nucleotides, the CDR3 is TGCGCCAGCAGCTGGGGACTAGCGGGAGGGCCGGCGAATGAGCAGTTCTTC.

This clonotype was detected ten times or more. The chain links TRBV3-1 to TRBJ2-1, with 14 bases lining up with TRBD2. Trimming cost V 1 base and J 8 bases; bases outside gene matches: 4. This CDR3 has 16 residues. The germline V gene encodes CDR1 LGHDT and CDR2 YNNKEL (reference sequence). The CDR3 region is CASSQGTSGRRDEQFF. The CDR3 DNA reads as TGTGCCAGCAGCCAAGGGACTAGCGGGAGGAGAGATGAGCAGTTCTTC.

This clonotype was observed at least ten times. This rearrangement joins TRBV6-5 to TRBJ2-1, with D possibly being TRBD2 (5 bases). V gave up 0 bases and J gave up 4 bases, with 10 bases separating them. Germline V lookup: CDR1 MNHEY, CDR2 SVGAGI. The CDR3 is 15 amino acids. CDR3 loop: CASSYSGGWYNEQFF. CDR3 in DNA: TGTGCCAGCAGTTACTCCGGCGGGTGGTACAATGAGCAGTTCTTC.

This clonotype was picked up a small number of times. The rearrangement joins TRBV12-3 or TRBV12-4 to TRBJ2-7; TRBD1 matches 7 bases. CDR3 length: 13 amino acids. Trimming took 7 bases from V and 6 from J; bases not matched to a gene: 9. CDR3: CASNSGTVGEQYF. Here the CDR3 DNA reads TGTGCCAGCAATTCCGGGACAGTAGGCGAGCAGTACTTC.

This clonotype was observed many times. The chain combines TRBV9 with TRBJ2-3; D not certain. With 4 bases removed from V and 3 bases from J, the gap between germline ends came to 9 bases. CDR1 SGDLS and CDR2 YYNGEE come from the germline V gene. The length of the CDR3 is 13 residues. CDR3 amino acids: CASSPSRTDTQYF. The CDR3 bases are TGTGCCAGCAGCCCTTCCAGAACAGATACGCAGTATTTT.

This clonotype was detected a few times. The J gene is TRBJ2-1, the V gene TRBV6-1; D unclear. The V gene's germline CDR1 is MNHNS and CDR2 SASEGT. CDR3 size: 16 residues. V was clipped by 1 base and J by 3 bases, with 13 bases between them. In DNA, the CDR3 is TGTGCCAGCAGTGAAGGGCGGACCGGGTTCTACAATGAGCAGTTCTTC. Residues: CASSEGRTGFYNEQFF.

In its sample, this clonotype was seen many times. The V gene is TRBV12-3 or TRBV12-4, the J gene TRBJ1-5; 9 positions match TRBD1. The V gene end was trimmed by 3 bases and the J gene end by 2 bases; junction bases not matched to a gene: 2. The CDR3 has 15 amino acids. Here the CDR3 reads CASSFWTGGNQPQHF. The CDR3 bases are TGTGCCAGCAGTTTTTGGACAGGGGGCAATCAGCCCCAGCATTTT.

This clonotype turned up a few times. CDR3 amino acids: CASSDSNEQFF. DNA of the CDR3: TGTGCCAGCAGTGATTCAAATGAGCAGTTCTTC. This chain uses TRBV28 with TRBJ2-1; D unclear. The V end was cut by 5 bases, the J end by 7 bases, with 6 bases between. Germline values: CDR1 MDHEN, CDR2 SYDVKM. This CDR3 is built from 11 residues.

This clonotype was seen only a few times. The chain employs TRBV12-5 and TRBJ2-3; maybe TRBD2 (5 bases). Germline lookup yields CDR1 LGHNT and CDR2 FRNRAP. The CDR3 sequence is 15 residues long. The V and J ends lost 1 base and 0 bases respectively, with 8 bases between them. This CDR3 reads CASGLAGMSTDTQYF. DNA of the CDR3: TGTGCTAGTGGTTTGGCCGGGATGAGCACAGATACGCAGTATTTT.

This clonotype was found a few times. The chain recombines TRBV9 with TRBJ2-7; the D is unclear. CDR1 SGDLS and CDR2 YYNGEE come from the germline V gene. The CDR3 contains 14 residues. V dropped 1 base and J dropped 4 bases, with 12 bases sitting between them. CDR3 amino acids: CASSVSEQIYEQYF. CDR3 nucleotides: TGTGCCAGCAGCGTAAGCGAGCAAATTTACGAGCAGTACTTC.

V gene TRBV28 combines with J gene TRBJ2-1, with 10 bases lining up with TRBD2. The J segment lost 6 bases and the V segment lost 4 bases, leaving 6 bases of the junction unmatched. CDR3 length: 15 residues. The germline V gene has CDR1 MDHEN and CDR2 SYDVKM. CDR3 amino acids: CASSWEREGLNEQFF. The CDR3 nucleotides are TGTGCCAGCAGTTGGGAGCGGGAGGGCCTCAATGAGCAGTTCTTC.

The V gene is TRBV5-6, the J gene TRBJ1-2, with D possibly being TRBD1 (5 bases). The germline V and J ends were trimmed by 3 bases and 0 bases, with 15 bases remaining between them. Germline CDR1 SGHDT, CDR2 YYEEEE. This CDR3 contains 16 residues. The CDR3: CASSSPGGPPNYGYTF. The CDR3 DNA reads TGTGCCAGCAGCTCACCGGGGGGTCCGCCTAACTATGGCTACACCTTC.

This clonotype was observed a few times. This chain uses TRBV30 with TRBJ2-7, with 8 bases fitting TRBD2. Germline CDR1 GTSNPN, CDR2 SVGIG (reference sequence). CDR3 size: 13 residues. The J segment lost 2 bases and the V segment lost 2 bases, leaving 2 bases of the junction unmatched. CDR3 nucleotides: TGTGCCTGGAGTATAGCGGGGCCCTACGAGCAGTACTTC. Translation gives CAWSIAGPYEQYF.

The V gene is TRBV20-1, the J gene TRBJ2-1; 7 bases line up with TRBD2. Losses at the gene ends were 3 bases for V and 4 bases for J; bases not matched to a gene: 6. The CDR3 has 14 residues. Germline-derived CDR1 and CDR2 are DFQATT and SNEGSKA (reference sequence). CDR3 DNA: TGCAGTGCTAGTAGAAGACTAGCATACAATGAGCAGTTCTTC. Its translation: CSASRRLAYNEQFF.

CDR3 sequence: CASSPLGIKGQFF. In DNA, the CDR3 is TGTGCCAGCAGCCCCTTGGGTATCAAAGGGCAGTTCTTC. This chain uses TRBV7-2 with TRBJ2-1; D not resolved. This CDR3 comprises 13 residues. Per germline, CDR1 SGHTA and CDR2 FQGNSA. V lost 5 bases and J 12 bases, leaving 17 bases between the germline ends.

The CDR3 coding sequence is TGTGCCTGGAGTGAAAGGGATCCTGAAGCTTTCTTT. Translation gives CAWSERDPEAFF. The chain combines TRBV30 with TRBJ1-1; D gene unclear. Per the germline V gene, CDR1 is GTSNPN and CDR2 is SVGIG (reference sequence). V was clipped by 1 base and J by 6 bases, with 9 bases between them. This CDR3 is built from 12 residues.

This clonotype has a handful of counts. The genes are TRBV4-2 and TRBJ1-2, with D possibly matching TRBD1 (5 bases). The ends were cut back, 1 base at V and 7 bases at J, with 13 bases in the middle. The CDR3 runs to 14 residues. Per the germline V gene, CDR1 is LGHNA and CDR2 is YNFKEQ. DNA for the CDR3: TGTGCCAGCAGCCAAGTGGTCTCAGGGTTTGGCTACACCTTC. Its translation is CASSQVVSGFGYTF.

The J gene is TRBJ2-7, the V gene TRBV5-1; possibly TRBD1 for D (6 bases). CDR1 and CDR2 (germline): SGHRS, YFSETQ. V was pared by 5 bases and J by 2 bases, with 14 bases between. The CDR3 covers 14 residues. The CDR3 protein is CASRGAPNTYEQYF. The CDR3 bases are TGCGCCAGCAGGGGGGCACCCAATACCTACGAGCAGTACTTC.